This T cell receptor beta chain appears in the sequencing data of a study of T cells in localized non-small cell lung cancer (TCRdb year 2020). General notes on the study: Comparing tumors with uninvolved tumor-adjacent lungs, the study looked at the T cell repertoires of a few hundred patients with early-stage NSCLC. Of the NSCLC patients, around 140 were male and some 97 were female, and the mean age was approximately 69 years. The cohort was made up of around 250 treatment-naive NSCLC patients whose localized lung tumors had been resected. Overall study results and their limits: Longer overall survival was associated with higher T cell density in blood, whereas shorter survival was associated with higher clonality in adjacent lung. A median of around 50 of the top 100 tumor clones were detected in paired uninvolved adjacent lung, and around 27 of these tumor clones were also found among the top 100 clones of the paired uninvolved adjacent lung. Uninvolved tumor-adjacent lung showed the highest T cell clonality, higher than tumor, which suggests more focused antigenic responses in the uninvolved tumor-adjacent lung. Because multi-region tumor sequencing was not performed, intratumor heterogeneity could not be ruled out. Because the study design was exploratory, TCR variables were selected using unadjusted p-values without false-discovery rate correction.

The CDR3 spans 13 residues, from the cysteine through the phenylalanine. The DNA shown is the 39-base CDR3, in frame from base 1. CDR1 GTSNPN and CDR2 SVGIG were looked up in the germline V gene (reference sequence). The junction carries 8 bases between V and J, which are trimmed by 2 bases and 3 bases respectively. This clone was counted only a few times. The antigen it recognizes is unknown. No clone much larger than this one lies a single base away; base qualities are absent. TCR beta CDR3 regions were sequenced from DNA using the immunoSEQ Assay. The study's own analysis went as follows. T cell density was computed as TCR beta template counts normalized to usable DNA estimated by amplifying housekeeping genes. Using the preseqR package, richness was estimated by extrapolating to 120,000 templates for tissue samples and 400,000 templates for PBMC samples. Clonality was defined as one minus Pielou's evenness. Tissue-enriched TCRs were identified through differential abundance testing performed on productive amino-acid clonotypes, with a minimum total count of 5 and an alpha of 0.1. The Jaccard Index and the Morisita Overlap Index were used to measure how much the repertoires overlapped between compartments. GLIPH clustered TCR beta CDR3s with public tetramer-defined viral CDR3s; viral motifs required at least three viral sequences plus V-gene enrichment. In TCRdb, the immuneACCESS table is reduced to in-frame sequences with V and J assigned. These tables do not hold every clone; where another copy was compared, an unresolved V gene accounts for under half, and the others remain unexplained. V and J calls and clone size are copied from that table; D and trimming were computed from the DNA. Across this sample there are 6,500 to 9,000 clones, with 50% seen only once. The top ten hold around 2.6% of the sample.

The chain is encoded by TRBV30 joined to TRBJ1-5, and TRBD1 may be the D gene, going by 5 matching bases. This specimen consisted of lymph node tissue, obtained before any cancer treatment. The TCR was taken from a female donor over 55 with stage I lung adenocarcinoma. CDR3 region: CAWSKTVNQPQHF. The sequence in DNA is TGTGCCTGGAGTAAGACAGTCAATCAGCCCCAGCATTTT.